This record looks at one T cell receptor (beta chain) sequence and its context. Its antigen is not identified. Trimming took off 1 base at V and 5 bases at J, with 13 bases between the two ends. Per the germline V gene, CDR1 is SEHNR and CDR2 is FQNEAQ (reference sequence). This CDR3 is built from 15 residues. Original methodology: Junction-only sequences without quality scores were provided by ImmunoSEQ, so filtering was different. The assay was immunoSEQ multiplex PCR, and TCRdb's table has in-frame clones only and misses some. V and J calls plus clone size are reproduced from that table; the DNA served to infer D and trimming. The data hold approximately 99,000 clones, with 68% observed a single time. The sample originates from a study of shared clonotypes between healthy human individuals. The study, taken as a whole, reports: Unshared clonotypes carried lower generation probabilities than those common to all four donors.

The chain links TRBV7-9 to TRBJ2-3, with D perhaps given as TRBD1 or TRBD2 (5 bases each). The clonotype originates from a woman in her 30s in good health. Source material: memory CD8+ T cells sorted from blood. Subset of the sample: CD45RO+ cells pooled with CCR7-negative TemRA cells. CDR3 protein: CASSLVFGAGDTQYF. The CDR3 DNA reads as TGTGCCAGCAGCTTAGTTTTCGGGGCGGGAGATACGCAGTATTTT.